This T cell receptor beta chain was observed in a study of regulatory T cells in long-lasting Graves disease (dated by TCRdb to the early 2020s). Background on the whole study: To count as having persistent Graves' disease, a patient had to have received antithyroid drug treatment for over 5 years with TSH receptor autoantibodies remaining persistently positive. A total of around 35 samples underwent TCR sequencing, from about 13 patients with persistent Graves' disease and roughly 20 patients with newly diagnosed Graves' disease. On average, persistent Graves' disease patients in the clinical cohort had been on antithyroid drugs for approximately ten years. Peripheral blood TCR sequencing and RNA sequencing compared persistent Graves' disease patients with newly diagnosed Graves' disease patients. The study was conducted in China and was registered as a clinical trial. Points the paper makes about the study in general: Patients with persistent disease shared more public clonotypes (about 2,700) than newly diagnosed patients did (roughly 970). As a limitation, the authors acknowledged that the small sample size may reduce accuracy. Persistent disease showed preferential use of TRBV28, TRBJ1-2 and TRBJ2-5, whereas newly diagnosed disease favored TRBV20-1 and TRBJ2-1. Compared with newly diagnosed patients, persistent Graves' disease patients had lower TCR Shannon entropy and fewer highly expanded clones, which suggests clonal expansion. Sequencing and analysis were restricted to the TCR beta chain. The study examined only peripheral blood because the primary lesion, thyroid tissue, could not be accessed.

Interpreted using the paper, the time point label stands for: persistent/refractory GD, antithyroid drugs over 5 years with positive TRAb. RNA was extracted from PBMCs in TRIzol for both TCR sequencing and RNA sequencing. The diagnosis of Graves' disease followed American Thyroid Association guidelines. Patients were recruited from an endocrinology department in Xi'an, China. Each patient gave around 9.2 milliliters of peripheral blood, collected in an EDTA anticoagulant tube. Ficoll Paque Plus density gradient separation was used to isolate PBMCs, and no further T cell sorting was done. An Agilent 2100 Bioanalyzer and agarose gel were used to assess RNA quality, and a NanoDrop 2000 was used to measure RNA concentration. The library was built by means of multiplex PCR. TCRdb lists the instrument as Illumina HiSeq 4000. To build TCR beta libraries, CDR3 regions were amplified by Arm-PCR using iRepertoire HTBI primers. PCR products were gel purified before sequencing. The published analysis was carried out like this. Gene usage analysis of CDR3 amino acid clonotypes used the 62 TRBV and 14 to 15 TRBJ segments found across samples. Filtered high-quality paired reads were merged into contigs using COPE and FqMerger. BLAST was used to align contigs to the IMGT TRBV, TRBD and TRBJ reference genes, and CDR3 was defined following IMGT. Any clonotype with a frequency above 0.1% was counted as a highly expanded clone. Shannon entropy served as the measure of repertoire diversity, while the Gini coefficient captured V-J evenness. A clonotype found in more than one individual was treated as public. TCRdb reworked the public reads: Q25 trimming with fastp, MiXCR clone assembly, productive beta chains retained. Rows with one shared CDR3 protein collapse into an entry with the most common genes and DNA. The V and J calls were not made by the authors but by TCRdb's processing. This sample lists roughly 500,000 distinct CDR3 sequences; about 20% were detected once. The ten largest clonotypes hold about 8.3% of the sample.

This clonotype was observed a handful of times. Its recognized antigen is unknown. No base-level quality is on record; no much larger clone is a single base apart. From its cysteine to its phenylalanine, the CDR3 spans 12 amino acids. The only DNA kept is the CDR3, 36 bases in frame from the first base. The germline V gene (reference sequence) yields DFQATT for CDR1 and SNEGSKA for CDR2. V loses 5 bases at its end and J loses 2 bases; junction bases beyond the gene matches: 3. The source material was peripheral blood mononuclear cells (PBMCs), sampled when the disease was refractory, from a patient treated with antithyroid drugs. The chain couples TRBV20-1 to TRBJ2-7; the central 7 bases match TRBD2. The origin of this receptor is a female donor with Graves disease. The base sequence is TGCAGTGCTGCGGGAGCCCCCTACGAGCAGTACTTC. Its translation is CSAAGAPYEQYF.